This T cell receptor beta chain was recorded in a study of shared clonotypes between healthy human individuals. Findings of the study overall: Larger estimated richness was generally seen in naive subsets than in memory subsets.

This table comes from immunoSEQ multiplex PCR, and its TCRdb copy is limited to in-frame clones, with some not included. The sample contains more than 1,200,000 clones, 97% to 99% of which appear only once. About this clone: The antigen is unknown.

Per germline, CDR1 SGHNT and CDR2 YENEEA. This CDR3 region has 16 residues. Losses at the gene ends were 5 bases for V and 1 base for J; bases not matched to a gene: 5. The chain uses TRBV11-3 and TRBJ2-2; 9 bases align to TRBD1. The specimen sequenced was naive CD4+ T cells sorted from blood. As for subset: CD45RA+ positively selected. The clonotype originates from a man aged 25 to 40 in good health. DNA of the CDR3: TGTGCCAGCAGCCACAGGGGACAGGGGAACACCGGGGAGCTGTTTTTT. Encoded protein: CASSHRGQGNTGELFF.